The clone carrying this TCR beta chain occurred a few times. What it binds is unknown. The CDR3 has 16 residues. CDR1 PRHDT and CDR2 FYEKMQ come from the germline V gene (reference sequence). After removal of 5 bases from V and 4 bases from J, the junction contained 8 bases not matched to a gene. These data are taken from a study of identical twins. Study results and caveats: The study found weaker excess twin sharing in beta out-of-frame sequences.

TCRdb analysed the 5' RACE reads with MiXCR anew, one entry per CDR3 protein. This table holds a few hundred thousand distinct CDR3 sequences, approximately 5.9% found once. The data were also submitted as part of a second study, on T cells expressing NK-cell markers. That study adds: For roughly 6 donors, the dominant NKG2C+ clonotypes made up roughly 1.0-7.0% of their CD8+ T cells.

Input material: CD8+ T cells sorted from blood. This TCR derives from a woman aged 18-29 years in good health. The rearrangement uses TRBV13 and TRBJ2-1; 10 nucleotides match TRBD2. CDR3 DNA sequence: TGTGCCAGCAGCGGAGAGAGCGGGGGGGGTTACAATGAGCAGTTCTTC. As protein: CASSGESGGGYNEQFF.